The TCR beta chain described here comes from a study of T-cell memory formation after mild COVID-19. The CDR3 contains 12 residues. V was clipped by 8 bases and J by 3 bases, with 11 bases between them. In germline, CDR1 is SNHLY, CDR2 FYNNEI. MiXCR, run by TCRdb on the 5' RACE reads, gives a single entry per CDR3 protein. The sample records approximately 210,000 distinct CDR3 sequences, 10% to 13% being singletons. This rearrangement joins TRBV2 to TRBJ2-7; D may be TRBD1 (6 bases). Specimen: PBMCs or a T cell subset sorted from them (not recorded which). The sequence was obtained from a man aged 18-30 years who had mild COVID-19 (a few samples of this study predate the infection). Cell type and time point are not known. CDR3 in amino acids: CASPRGGYEQYF. DNA for the CDR3: TGTGCCAGCCCCAGGGGTGGCTACGAGCAGTACTTC.